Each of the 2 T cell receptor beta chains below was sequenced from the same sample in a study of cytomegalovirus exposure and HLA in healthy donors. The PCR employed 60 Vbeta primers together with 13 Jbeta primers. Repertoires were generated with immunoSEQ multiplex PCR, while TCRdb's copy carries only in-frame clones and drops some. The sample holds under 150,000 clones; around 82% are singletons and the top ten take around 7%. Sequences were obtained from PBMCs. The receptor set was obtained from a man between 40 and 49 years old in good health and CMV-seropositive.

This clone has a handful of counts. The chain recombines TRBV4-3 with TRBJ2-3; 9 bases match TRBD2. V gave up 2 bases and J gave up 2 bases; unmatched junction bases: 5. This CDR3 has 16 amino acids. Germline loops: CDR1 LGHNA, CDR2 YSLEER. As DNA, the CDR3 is TGCGCCAGCAGCCAATTAAGCGGGGGGACCACAGATACGCAGTATTTT. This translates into CASSQLSGGTTDTQYF.

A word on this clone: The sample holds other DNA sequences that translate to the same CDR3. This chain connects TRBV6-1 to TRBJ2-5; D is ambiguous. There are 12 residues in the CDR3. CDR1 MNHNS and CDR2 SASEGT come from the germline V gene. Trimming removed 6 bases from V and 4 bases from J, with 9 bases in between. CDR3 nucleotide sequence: TGTGCCAGCAGAACACCCCGAGAGACCCAGTACTTC. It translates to CASRTPRETQYF.